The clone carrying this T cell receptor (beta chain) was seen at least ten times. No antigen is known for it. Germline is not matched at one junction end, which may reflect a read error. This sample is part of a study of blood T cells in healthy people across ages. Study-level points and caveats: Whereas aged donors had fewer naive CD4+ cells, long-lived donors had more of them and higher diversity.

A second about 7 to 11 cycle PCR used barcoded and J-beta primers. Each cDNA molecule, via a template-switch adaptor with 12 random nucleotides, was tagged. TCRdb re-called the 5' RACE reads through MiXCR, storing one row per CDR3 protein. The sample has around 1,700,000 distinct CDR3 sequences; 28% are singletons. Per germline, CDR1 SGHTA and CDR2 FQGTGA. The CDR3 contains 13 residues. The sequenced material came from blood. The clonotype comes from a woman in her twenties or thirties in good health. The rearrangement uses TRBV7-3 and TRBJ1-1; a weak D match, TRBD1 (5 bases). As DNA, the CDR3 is TGCGCCAGCAGCTATCAGGGAGACACTGAAGCTTTCTTT. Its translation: CASSYQGDTEAFF.